The 11 T cell receptor beta chains below were found in one sample sequenced in a study of TIL therapy for anti-PD-1-resistant metastatic lung cancer. Time point specified: pre-treatment sample, taken before nivolumab and TIL therapy. The tumor samples were excised metastases, mostly pleural nodules or supraclavicular lymph nodes. This was the immunoSEQ v3 assay. Method: immunoSEQ multiplex PCR; TCRdb's copy keeps in-frame clones and lacks some. The profile shows tens of thousands of clones, approximately 57% of them singletons. Sequencing was performed on tumor tissue, taken at baseline. These receptor sequences come from a woman aged 25 to 80 with non-small cell lung cancer.

The CDR3 region is CASRDSPSRGNQPQHF. The CDR3 DNA reads TGTGCCAGCAGGGACAGCCCCTCCCGGGGGAATCAGCCCCAGCATTTT. V is TRBV21-1 and J is TRBJ1-5. TRBV21-1 is a known pseudogene. The length of the CDR3 is 16 residues.

The chain couples TRBV12-5 to TRBJ2-4; TRBD2 agrees at 14 bases. This CDR3 region has 19 residues. Germline CDR1 reads LGHNT; CDR2 reads FRNRAP. The V segment lost 4 bases and the J segment 1 base; nucleotides outside the gene matches: 9. The CDR3 DNA sequence: TGTGCTAGTGGTTCTGGACTAGCGGGAGGCCTCGCCGCCAAAAACATTCAGTACTTC. It translates to CASGSGLAGGLAAKNIQYF.

This chain uses TRBV5-6 with TRBJ2-1, with TRBD2 matching over 13 bases. The CDR3 runs to 16 residues. V gave up 4 bases and J gave up 7 bases; unmatched junction bases: 8. Germline values: CDR1 SGHDT, CDR2 YYEEEE. The DNA for the CDR3 is TGTGCCAGCAGCATCTCGACTAGCGGGAGGAATAATGAGCAGTTCTTC. It yields the protein CASSISTSGRNNEQFF.

The genes are TRBV27 and TRBJ2-7; D is unclear. Germline lookup yields CDR1 MNHEY and CDR2 SMNVEV (reference sequence). V gave up 6 bases and J gave up 2 bases, with 11 bases separating them. The CDR3 loop spans 13 amino acids. CDR3: CASSVFATYEQYF. CDR3 DNA: TGTGCCAGCAGCGTCTTTGCCACCTACGAGCAGTACTTC.

The chain joins TRBV10-3 to TRBJ2-2; D is uncertain. This CDR3 spans 15 amino acids. Germline CDR1 and CDR2: ENHRY and SYGVKD. V lost 3 bases to trimming and J lost 2 bases, with 10 bases between them. The CDR3 nucleotides read TGTGCCATCAGTGACGGGCAGTTTAACACCGGGGAGCTGTTTTTT. It specifies CAISDGQFNTGELFF.

CDR3 protein: CSVEGPGLGFHEQFF. As DNA, the CDR3 is TGCAGCGTTGAAGGTCCGGGACTAGGGTTTCATGAGCAGTTCTTC. V gene TRBV29-1 combines with J gene TRBJ2-1, with 8 bases fitting TRBD2. Trimming cost V 1 base and J 8 bases; bases outside gene matches: 10. Looked up from germline, CDR1 is SQVTM and CDR2 is ANQGSEA. The length of the CDR3 is 15 residues.

This clone was picked up a small number of times. This sequence joins TRBV7-5 and TRBJ2-7. TRBV7-5 counts as a pseudogene. The CDR3 loop spans 17 amino acids. CDR3 in DNA: TGTGTCAGAAGAGACACAAGCCGGGACGTCGACGCCTACGAGCAGTACTTC. Residues: CVRRDTSRDVDAYEQYF.

The chain couples TRBV7-9 to TRBJ2-2; no firm D call. The V and J ends lost 5 bases and 3 bases respectively, with 4 bases between them. Germline V CDR1 and CDR2: SEHNR, FQNEAQ (reference sequence). The CDR3 contains 12 residues. CDR3 DNA: TGTGCCAGCAGCCCCGACACCGGGGAGCTGTTTTTT. This translates into CASSPDTGELFF.

The CDR3 DNA is TGTGCCAGCAGTGAGGGACGGGCCTTCTGGGGCTACACCTTC. Encoded protein: CASSEGRAFWGYTF. The chain carries TRBV6-1 and TRBJ1-2; D possibly corresponds to TRBD1 (5 bases). Germline assignment: CDR1 MNHNS and CDR2 SASEGT. V was trimmed by 3 bases and J by 8 bases, leaving 16 bases between them. CDR3 length: 14 residues.

The chain carries TRBV14 and TRBJ1-1; D unresolved. Germline CDR1 reads SGHDN; CDR2 reads FVKESK. The CDR3 consists of 14 residues. V lost 4 bases to trimming and J lost 2 bases, with 11 bases between them. The CDR3 nucleotides read TGTGCCAGCAGCCGTGGACTCTCCAACACTGAAGCTTTCTTT. The encoded protein is CASSRGLSNTEAFF.

This clone was seen once. The rearrangement joins TRBV27 to TRBJ2-3; 8 nucleotides match TRBD1. CDR1 and CDR2 from the germline V gene are MNHEY and SMNVEV (reference sequence). V gave up 5 bases and J gave up 0 bases; unmatched junction bases: 10. This CDR3 region has 17 residues. The CDR3 DNA reads TGTGCCAGCAGTCCGGACAGGGATAAGGGTAGCACAGATACGCAGTATTTT. Protein product: CASSPDRDKGSTDTQYF.